This TCR beta chain was obtained from a study of human T cells and chemical hapten exposure (dated by TCRdb to 2020 to 2022). Some background on the complete study: For sensitization, 2% DPC in acetone was applied to a roughly 2 cm by roughly 2 cm area of upper inner arm skin. Throughout the study period of 20 to 25 weeks, patients also received therapeutic DPC doses to the scalp every week. Patch testing was done on the upper back using Finn chambers containing 0.01% DPC, and results were scored after 6 days according to International Contact Dermatitis Research Group standards. The patient cohort, mostly female, included alopecia areata with under or over 50% scalp involvement, alopecia totalis and alopecia universalis. Libraries were pooled for sequencing, and variation in per-sample TCR yields was attributed mainly to small differences in library volumes within the pool. In alopecia patients, the study followed how the peripheral blood TCR repertoire changed in vivo over primary and secondary sensitization to diphenylcyclopropenone (DPC), a hapten. Blood samples were taken from patients before sensitization (week 0) and then at 2, 6 and about 24 weeks after DPC sensitization. Approximately 28 alopecia patients gave blood for TCR sequencing at one to four time points (pre-sensitization, 2, 6 and 24 weeks).

Sequences MNHEY (CDR1) and SVGAGI (CDR2) are obtained from the germline V gene. The CDR3 starts with the cysteine, ends with the phenylalanine, and has 15 residues. Left in the record is the CDR3 DNA by itself, 45 bases read in frame from the first base. At the junction V is shortened by 6 bases and J by 4 bases, with 19 bases in between. This clonotype was seen ten or more times. Its antigen specificity is not known. Per-base quality was not reported, and no clone a single base away is much larger than it. The library relied on RACE. Sequencing relied on a NextSeq 500. During library preparation, unique molecular identifiers were attached to individual cDNA molecules so that TCRs could be counted in a quantitative, reproducible way. Each blood RNA sample was used to sequence both TCR alpha and TCR beta chains. In the authors' own workflow: A median of around 96,000 TCRs per sample was observed, with a range of about 20,000 to 690,600. V, J and CDR3 annotation of the TCR reads was performed with the Decombinator software suite. For PS versus PT1 abundance plots, all samples were subsampled to the same number of TCRs (28,000). Expanded TCRs were defined as absent before sensitization and observed at least eight times at the 2-week time point. TCRdb passed the public sequencing reads through fastp at Q25 and MiXCR, retaining productive beta sequences. Duplicate CDR3 protein sequences are folded into a single record with the most common DNA and genes. These V and J calls rely on TCRdb rather than the paper's analysis. The sample table holds tens of thousands of distinct CDR3 sequences, of which roughly 10% were seen once. Of the sample, roughly 1.4% falls within the top ten clones.

The intended sense of this specimen's time point label: patch test 3, about 24 weeks after DPC sensitization. The treatment or condition tag for this specimen amounts to: therapeutic diphenylcyclopropenone sensitization with weekly scalp DPC. At each patch-test visit, blood was drawn before the patch test was applied. To be eligible, patients had to be aged 18 to 70, diagnosed with alopecia and judged suitable for DPC therapy, while pregnant patients were excluded. Unfractionated whole blood was collected in Tempus Blood RNA tubes, and total RNA was extracted from that blood. Paper-wide results and their limitations: Repeated subsampling changed both the strength of the expansion versus patch-test correlation and the threshold at which that correlation became significant. A positive correlation was found between the number of PT1 expanded TCRs and patch test score, with significance reached at thresholds 8, 16 and 32 but not 4. Expanded TCRs formed significantly more large CDR3 similarity clusters than pre-sensitization or healthy control sets, consistent with antigen-driven responses. Because all patients had alopecia, a presumed autoimmune disease, the immune response of the patients might differ from that of healthy individuals. No change with DPC sensitization was found in the number of TCRs above 1 in 1000 frequency, and no evidence of global repertoire structure alterations was found.

In this chain, TRBV6-5 is recombined with TRBJ2-7; D gene: possibly TRBD1, on 5 matching bases. The source was whole blood, collected in connection with sensitization to the hapten diphenylcyclopropenone (DPC). This sequence originates from a woman aged 45 to 65 with alopecia areata. Some clones in this sample may be carry-over from other donors' samples. The CDR3 protein sequence reads: CASSRNRPGRYEQYF. At the DNA level, the sequence is TGTGCCAGCAGCCGGAACAGACCAGGGCGGTACGAGCAGTACTTC.